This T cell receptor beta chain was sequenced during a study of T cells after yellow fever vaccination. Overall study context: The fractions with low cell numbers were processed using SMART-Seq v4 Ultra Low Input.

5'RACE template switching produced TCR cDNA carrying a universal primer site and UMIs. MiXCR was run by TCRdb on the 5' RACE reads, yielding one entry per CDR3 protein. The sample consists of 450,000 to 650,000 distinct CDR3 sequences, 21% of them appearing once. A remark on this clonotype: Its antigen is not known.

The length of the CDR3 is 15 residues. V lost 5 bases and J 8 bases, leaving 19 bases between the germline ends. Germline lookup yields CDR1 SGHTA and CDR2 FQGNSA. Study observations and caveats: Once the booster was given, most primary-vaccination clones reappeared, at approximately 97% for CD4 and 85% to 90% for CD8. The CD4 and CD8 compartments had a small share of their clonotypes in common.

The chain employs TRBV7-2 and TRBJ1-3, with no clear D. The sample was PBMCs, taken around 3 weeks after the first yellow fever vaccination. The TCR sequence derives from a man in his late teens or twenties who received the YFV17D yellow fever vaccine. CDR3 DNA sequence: TGTGCCAGCAGCCGCGATACCCTTACTGGGGACACCATATATTTT. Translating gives CASSRDTLTGDTIYF.